What follows are 5 T cell receptor beta chains derived from one specimen sequenced in a study of human T cells and chemical hapten exposure. TCRdb reanalysed the RACE reads using MiXCR and keeps one entry per CDR3 protein. The sample has approximately 400,000 distinct CDR3 sequences, around 4.8% seen once. This sample's time point: patch test 1, 2 weeks after DPC sensitization. Noted treatment: therapeutic diphenylcyclopropenone sensitization with weekly scalp DPC. Specimen: whole blood, collected in connection with sensitization to the hapten diphenylcyclopropenone (DPC). Receptors originate from a woman aged 45-65 years with alopecia areata. Some clones in this sample may be carry-over from other donors' samples.

The chain uses TRBV6-2 or TRBV6-3 and TRBJ1-1; D might be TRBD1 (6 bases). The germline V gene has CDR1 MNHEY and CDR2 SVGEGT. The CDR3 is made up of 13 amino acids. The V end was cut by 4 bases, the J end by 11 bases, with 17 bases between. DNA of the CDR3: TGTGCCAGCAGTTCGCGACAGGCTCAGAGGGCTTTCTTT. It specifies CASSSRQAQRAFF.

This clonotype was detected ten times or more. The genes are TRBV5-8 and TRBJ2-7, with a tentative D call TRBD1 (5 bases). Trimming removed 3 bases at V and 0 bases at J, with 10 bases between. The CDR3 extends over 14 amino acids. Germline CDR1 and CDR2: SGHTS and YDEGEE. CDR3 coding DNA: TGTGCCAGCAGCTCGACAGTGATCTCCTACGAGCAGTACTTC. This encodes CASSSTVISYEQYF.

This clonotype has a count of ten or more. The gene calls are TRBV28 and TRBJ2-7; 7 bases align to TRBD2. V lost 8 bases, J lost 6 bases, and 13 bases stayed unmatched. CDR1 and CDR2 from the germline V gene are MDHEN and SYDVKM. The CDR3 runs 14 residues. The CDR3 here is CASRLGRGGGEQYF. CDR3 nucleotide sequence: TGTGCCAGCCGTCTGGGGCGAGGCGGGGGCGAGCAGTACTTC. Full variable domain (outside the CDR3, taken from reference TRBV28 and TRBJ2-7): DVKVTQSSRYLVKRTGEKVFLECVQDMDHENMFWYRQDPGLGLRLIYFSYDVKMKEKGDIPEGYSVSREKKERFSLILESASTNQTSMYLCASRLGRGGGEQYFGPGTRLTVT.

The V gene is TRBV6-1, the J gene TRBJ2-7; D may be TRBD2 (5 bases). V gave up 10 bases and J gave up 6 bases, with 16 bases separating them. Germline CDR1 MNHNS, CDR2 SASEGT. The CDR3 loop spans 12 amino acids. The CDR3 sequence: CAILSYGGEQYF. The CDR3 DNA reads TGTGCCATCCTTTCTTACGGAGGCGAGCAGTACTTC.

The chain uses TRBV20-1 and TRBJ1-5, with no clear D. V lost 1 base, J lost 7 bases, and 17 bases lay in between. This CDR3 is 15 amino acids long. CDR1 DFQATT and CDR2 SNEGSKA come from the germline V gene (reference sequence). DNA of the CDR3: TGCAGTGCTAGAGGACCGGACGGGTCTAGACAGCCCCAGCATTTT. The encoded protein is CSARGPDGSRQPQHF.